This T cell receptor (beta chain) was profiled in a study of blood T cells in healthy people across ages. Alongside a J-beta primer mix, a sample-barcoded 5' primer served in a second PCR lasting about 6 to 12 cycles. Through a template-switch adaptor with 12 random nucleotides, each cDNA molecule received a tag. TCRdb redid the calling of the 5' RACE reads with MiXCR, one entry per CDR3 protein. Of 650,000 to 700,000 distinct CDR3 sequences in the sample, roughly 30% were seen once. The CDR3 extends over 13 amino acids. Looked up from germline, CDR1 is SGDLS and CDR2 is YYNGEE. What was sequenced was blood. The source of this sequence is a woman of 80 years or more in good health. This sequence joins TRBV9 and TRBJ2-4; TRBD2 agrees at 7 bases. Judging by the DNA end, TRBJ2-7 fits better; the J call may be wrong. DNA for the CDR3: TGTGCCAGCAGCGGGCGCGGGAGCCACGAGCAGTACTTC. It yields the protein CASSGRGSHEQYF.